These 18 T cell receptor beta chains originate from one sample sequenced in a study of shared clonotypes between healthy human individuals. TCRdb's copy holds only in-frame clones and misses some; the assay was immunoSEQ multiplex PCR. The sample has about 2.1 million clones, approximately 92% seen once. Terminally differentiated effector memory CD45RA+ cells were excluded from the naive CD8 cells, which were CD45RO-negative and positively selected for CCR7. The sample comprised naive CD8+ T cells from PBMCs. These receptors were obtained from a man younger than 35 in good health. Some clones in this sample may be carry-over from other donors' samples.

This chain joins TRBV7-2 and TRBJ2-5; D may be TRBD1 (6 bases). V lost 6 bases, J lost 5 bases, and 10 bases lay in between. The CDR3 is 12 residues long. Germline CDR1 is SGHTA and CDR2 is FQGNSA. The CDR3 reads CASSYRVETQYF. CDR3 coding DNA: TGTGCCAGCAGTTACAGGGTTGAGACCCAGTACTTC.

Note on this clone: Its ends do not fully match the called genes, so a read error is possible. The chain uses TRBV10-3 and TRBJ1-1, with a possible D match to TRBD1 (6 bases). The CDR3 extends over 14 amino acids. Germline-derived CDR1 and CDR2 are ENHRY and SYGVKD. The CDR3 region has the DNA TGTGCCAGCAGTTGGCGGACAGCCAACACTGAAGCTTTCTTT. Translation gives CASSWRTANTEAFF.

The chain carries TRBV9 and TRBJ2-1; 8 bases are shared with TRBD1. The CDR3 extends over 16 amino acids. Germline-derived CDR1 and CDR2 are SGDLS and YYNGEE. V was clipped by 0 bases and J by 8 bases; unmatched bases: 10. CDR3: CASSVDYRGVADEQFF. The CDR3 DNA sequence: TGTGCCAGCAGCGTAGATTACAGGGGGGTGGCGGATGAGCAGTTCTTC.

V gene TRBV6-6 combines with J gene TRBJ2-5; D uncertain. The V end lost 3 bases, the J end lost 2 bases, and 10 bases lay between the germline ends. The CDR3 has 14 amino acids. Germline V lookup: CDR1 MNHNY, CDR2 SVGAGI (reference sequence). This CDR3 is CASSYLGIQETQYF. Here the CDR3 DNA reads TGTGCCAGCAGTTATTTGGGGATTCAAGAGACCCAGTACTTC.

This clone was seen only once. The J gene is TRBJ2-3, the V gene TRBV5-4, with D possibly TRBD2 on 6 matching bases. This CDR3 has 15 residues. The V gene lost 5 bases and the J gene lost 3 bases, with 16 bases spanning the gap. Per the germline V gene, CDR1 is SGHNT and CDR2 is YYREEE (reference sequence). The CDR3 region has the DNA TGTGCCAGCAGGCCGACTCGGGGGATTACAGATACGCAGTATTTT. As protein: CASRPTRGITDTQYF.

This chain links TRBV6-1 with TRBJ2-7, with D possibly matching TRBD2 (7 bases). This CDR3 contains 14 residues. In germline, CDR1 is MNHNS, CDR2 SASEGT. The V and J ends lost 6 bases and 0 bases respectively, with 12 bases between them. The CDR3: CASSPGGPSYEQYF. DNA for the CDR3: TGTGCCAGCAGCCCCGGGGGGCCCTCCTACGAGCAGTACTTC.

The chain joins TRBV28 to TRBJ2-5; no clear D. Germline V gene data show CDR1 as MDHEN and CDR2 as SYDVKM. The CDR3 covers 18 residues. Trimming took 5 bases from V and 5 from J, leaving 27 bases between them. Here the CDR3 reads CASSHPPGESGVFETQYF. DNA for the CDR3: TGTGCCAGCAGTCACCCACCTGGCGAGAGTGGGGTTTTCGAGACCCAGTACTTC.

This rearrangement joins TRBV5-4 to TRBJ1-2, with D hard to call. Germline assignment: CDR1 SGHNT and CDR2 YYREEE (reference sequence). The CDR3 has 13 residues. The V end lost 4 bases, the J end lost 5 bases, and 12 bases lay between the germline ends. The CDR3 sequence: CASSLNGPYGYTF. The CDR3 DNA sequence: TGTGCCAGCAGCCTTAACGGTCCTTATGGCTACACCTTC. Combining the CDR3 with reference TRBV5-4 and TRBJ1-2 gives the whole variable domain ETGVTQSPTHLIKTRGQQVTLRCSSQSGHNTVSWYQQALGQGPQFIFQYYREEENGRGNFPPRFSGLQFPNYSSELNVNALELDDSALYLCASSLNGPYGYTFGSGTRLTVV.

On this clone itself: Other DNA sequences in this sample translate to the same CDR3. V and J are TRBV7-9 and TRBJ1-2; TRBD1 agrees at 7 bases. The germline gives CDR1 SEHNR, CDR2 FQNEAQ (reference sequence). This CDR3 spans 14 amino acids. With V trimmed by 1 base and J by 4 bases, 3 bases remained unmatched. The CDR3 here is CASSLGQGVYGYTF. The CDR3 coding sequence is TGTGCCAGCAGCTTAGGACAGGGAGTCTATGGCTACACCTTC.

V and J are TRBV10-3 and TRBJ1-1; no definite D call. The CDR3 runs 16 residues. V was shortened by 10 bases and J by 0 bases, with 21 bases between the two germline ends. CDR1 is ENHRY and CDR2 is SYGVKD in the germline V gene. The CDR3 sequence: CASTLGTVRVNTEAFF. CDR3 DNA: TGTGCCAGCACCCTGGGAACGGTGCGTGTGAACACTGAAGCTTTCTTT.

J is TRBJ2-5 and V is TRBV6-1, with unresolved D. The V and J ends lost 7 bases and 1 base respectively, with 16 bases between them. The CDR3 is 15 amino acids. Germline loops: CDR1 MNHNS, CDR2 SASEGT. The CDR3 spells CASMRWLETQETQYF. CDR3 coding DNA: TGTGCCAGCATGCGGTGGTTAGAGACCCAAGAGACCCAGTACTTC.

V gene TRBV9 combines with J gene TRBJ2-7; the D gene is possibly TRBD2 (7 bases). The CDR3 extends over 13 amino acids. V lost 4 bases to trimming and J lost 3 bases, with 11 bases between them. Germline V gene sequence: CDR1 SGDLS, CDR2 YYNGEE. The CDR3 loop reads CASSPRGHYEQYF. CDR3 DNA sequence: TGTGCCAGCAGCCCGCGGGGGCACTACGAGCAGTACTTC.

The chain's CDR3 is CASNLGGASRSAEAFF. As DNA, the CDR3 is TGCGCCAGCAACCTGGGGGGGGCCAGCCGGAGTGCTGAAGCTTTCTTT. The chain is built from TRBV5-1 and TRBJ1-1; D is perhaps TRBD1 (6 bases). Germline values: CDR1 SGHRS, CDR2 YFSETQ. V was clipped by 6 bases and J by 6 bases, with 24 bases between them. The CDR3 covers 16 residues.

The CDR3 loop is CASSVGSGNDEQFF. The CDR3 region has the DNA TGCGCCAGCAGTGTGGGTAGCGGGAACGATGAGCAGTTCTTC. This chain joins TRBV10-2 and TRBJ2-1, with 8 nucleotides matching TRBD2. V shed 4 bases and J 8 bases; nucleotides not matched to a gene: 7. This CDR3 region has 14 residues. The germline gives CDR1 WSHSY, CDR2 SAAADI.

V gene TRBV28 combines with J gene TRBJ2-3; 8 nucleotides line up with TRBD2. CDR1 MDHEN and CDR2 SYDVKM come from the germline V gene. Unmatched junction bases numbered 3, after V lost 4 bases and J lost 3 bases. The CDR3 totals 14 residues. Written as DNA, the CDR3 is TGTGCCAGCAGTTCAGCGGGAGAGACAGATACGCAGTATTTT. It translates to CASSSAGETDTQYF.

Turning to this clone: The sample has other DNA sequences that encode this CDR3 too. The chain uses TRBV29-1 and TRBJ2-7, with TRBD1 matching 7 bases. CDR1 is SQVTM and CDR2 is ANQGSEA in the germline V gene. The V segment lost 7 bases and the J segment 2 bases; nucleotides outside the gene matches: 5. This CDR3 has 12 amino acids. The CDR3: CSARTGPYEQYF. The CDR3 region has the DNA TGCAGCGCCAGGACAGGACCCTACGAGCAGTACTTC.

The chain links TRBV4-1 to TRBJ1-2, with 7 bases aligning to TRBD1. V trimming: 0 bases; J trimming: 6 bases; junction bases outside the gene matches: 7. The length of the CDR3 is 15 residues. Germline V gene data show CDR1 as MGHRA and CDR2 as YSYEKL. Here the CDR3 DNA reads TGCGCCAGCAGCCAAGATAGAGGACAGGTCGATGGCTACACCTTC. As protein: CASSQDRGQVDGYTF.

The rearrangement uses TRBV9 and TRBJ2-5; 10 bases fit TRBD2. Germline trimming cut 3 bases from V and 0 bases from J; bases unmatched to any gene: 26. Germline CDR1 reads SGDLS; CDR2 reads YYNGEE. There are 23 residues in the CDR3. The CDR3 spells CASSARDPRRESGRGQYQETQYF. The CDR3 DNA follows: TGTGCCAGCAGCGCCCGGGACCCCCGAAGGGAGAGCGGGAGGGGTCAGTACCAAGAGACCCAGTACTTC.